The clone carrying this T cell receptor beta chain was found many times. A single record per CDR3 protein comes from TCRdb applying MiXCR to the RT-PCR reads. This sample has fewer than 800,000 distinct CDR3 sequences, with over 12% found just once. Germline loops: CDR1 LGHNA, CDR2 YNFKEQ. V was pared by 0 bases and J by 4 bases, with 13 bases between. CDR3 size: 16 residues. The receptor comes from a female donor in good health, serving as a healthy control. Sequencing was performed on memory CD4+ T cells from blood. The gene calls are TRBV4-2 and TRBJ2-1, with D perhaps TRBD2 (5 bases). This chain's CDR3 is CASSQDPDFSYNEQFF. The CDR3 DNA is TGTGCCAGCAGCCAAGACCCGGACTTCTCATACAATGAGCAGTTCTTC.